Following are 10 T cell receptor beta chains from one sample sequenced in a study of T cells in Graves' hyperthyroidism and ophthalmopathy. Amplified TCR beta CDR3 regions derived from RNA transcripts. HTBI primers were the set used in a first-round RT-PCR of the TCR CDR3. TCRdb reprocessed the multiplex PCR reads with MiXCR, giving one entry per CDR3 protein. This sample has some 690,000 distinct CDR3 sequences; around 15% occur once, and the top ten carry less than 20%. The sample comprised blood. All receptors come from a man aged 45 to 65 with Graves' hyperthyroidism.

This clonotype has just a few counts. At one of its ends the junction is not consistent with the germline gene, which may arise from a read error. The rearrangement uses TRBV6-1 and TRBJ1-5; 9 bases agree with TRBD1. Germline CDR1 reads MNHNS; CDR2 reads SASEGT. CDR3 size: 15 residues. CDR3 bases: TGTGCCAGCAGTCAAGCCGGGACAGGGAACCAGCCCCAGCATTTT. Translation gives CASSQAGTGNQPQHF.

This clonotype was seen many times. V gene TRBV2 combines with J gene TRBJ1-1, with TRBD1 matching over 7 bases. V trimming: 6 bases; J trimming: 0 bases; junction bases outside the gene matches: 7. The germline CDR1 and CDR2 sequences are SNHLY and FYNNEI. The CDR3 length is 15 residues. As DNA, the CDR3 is TGTGCCAGCAGCGCGTCAGGGGGACTGAACACTGAAGCTTTCTTT. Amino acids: CASSASGGLNTEAFF.

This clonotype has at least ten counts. Here the CDR3 reads CSAGTSGRLGTDTQYF. Written as DNA, the CDR3 is TGCAGTGCCGGGACTAGCGGGAGGTTGGGCACAGATACGCAGTATTTT. This chain joins TRBV20-1 and TRBJ2-3, with 15 bases aligning to TRBD2. V trimming: 6 bases; J trimming: 1 base; junction bases outside the gene matches: 5. The CDR3 totals 16 residues. Germline V gene sequence: CDR1 DFQATT, CDR2 SNEGSKA (reference sequence).

CDR3 amino acids: CASSIFTGNTEAFF. CDR3 nucleotides: TGTGCCAGTAGTATATTTACAGGGAACACTGAAGCTTTCTTT. V and J are TRBV19 and TRBJ1-1; TRBD1 might be the D (5 bases). Per the germline V gene, CDR1 is LNHDA and CDR2 is SQIVND (reference sequence). The V and J ends lost 2 bases and 1 base respectively, with 8 bases between them. This CDR3 spans 14 amino acids.

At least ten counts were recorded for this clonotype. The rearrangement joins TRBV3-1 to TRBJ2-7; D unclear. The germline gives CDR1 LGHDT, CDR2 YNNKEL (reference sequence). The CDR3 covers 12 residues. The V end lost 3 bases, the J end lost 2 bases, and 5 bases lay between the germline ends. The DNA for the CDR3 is TGTGCCAGCAGCCAGGGCCCCTACGAGCAGTACTTC. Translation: CASSQGPYEQYF.

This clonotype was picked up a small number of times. CDR3: CSARGRGAGAYEQYF. The CDR3, as DNA: TGCAGTGCTAGAGGCCGGGGGGCGGGAGCCTACGAGCAGTACTTC. The chain employs TRBV20-1 and TRBJ2-7; perhaps TRBD2 as D (7 bases). Germline V CDR1 and CDR2: DFQATT, SNEGSKA (reference sequence). The CDR3 is made up of 15 amino acids. Trimming left V 1 base short and J 2 bases short, with 15 bases between.

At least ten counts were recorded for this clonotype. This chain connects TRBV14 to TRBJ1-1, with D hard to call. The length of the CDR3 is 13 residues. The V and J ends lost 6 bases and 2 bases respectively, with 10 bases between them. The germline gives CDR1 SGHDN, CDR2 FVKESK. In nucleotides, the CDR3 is TGTGCCAGCAGTCATCTATCCAACACTGAAGCTTTCTTT. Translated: CASSHLSNTEAFF.

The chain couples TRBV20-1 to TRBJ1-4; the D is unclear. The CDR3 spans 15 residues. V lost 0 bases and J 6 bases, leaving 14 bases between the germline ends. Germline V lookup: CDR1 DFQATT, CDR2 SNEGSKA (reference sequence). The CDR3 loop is CSARDSGDTHEKLFF. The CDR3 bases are TGCAGTGCTAGAGATAGCGGAGACACTCATGAAAAACTGTTTTTT.

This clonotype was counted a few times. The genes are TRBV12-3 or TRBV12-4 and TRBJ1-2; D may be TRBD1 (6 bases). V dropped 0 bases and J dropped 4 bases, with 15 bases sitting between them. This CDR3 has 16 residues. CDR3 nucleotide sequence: TGTGCCAGCAGTTTAGCGCCCAGGGGCAGACGCTATGGCTACACCTTC. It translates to CASSLAPRGRRYGYTF.

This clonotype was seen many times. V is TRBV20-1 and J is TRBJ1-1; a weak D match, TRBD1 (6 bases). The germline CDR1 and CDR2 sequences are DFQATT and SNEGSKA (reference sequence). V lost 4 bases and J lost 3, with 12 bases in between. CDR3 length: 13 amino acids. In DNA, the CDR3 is TGCAGTGCTATTACAGGGTTGCACACTGAAGCTTTCTTT. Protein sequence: CSAITGLHTEAFF.